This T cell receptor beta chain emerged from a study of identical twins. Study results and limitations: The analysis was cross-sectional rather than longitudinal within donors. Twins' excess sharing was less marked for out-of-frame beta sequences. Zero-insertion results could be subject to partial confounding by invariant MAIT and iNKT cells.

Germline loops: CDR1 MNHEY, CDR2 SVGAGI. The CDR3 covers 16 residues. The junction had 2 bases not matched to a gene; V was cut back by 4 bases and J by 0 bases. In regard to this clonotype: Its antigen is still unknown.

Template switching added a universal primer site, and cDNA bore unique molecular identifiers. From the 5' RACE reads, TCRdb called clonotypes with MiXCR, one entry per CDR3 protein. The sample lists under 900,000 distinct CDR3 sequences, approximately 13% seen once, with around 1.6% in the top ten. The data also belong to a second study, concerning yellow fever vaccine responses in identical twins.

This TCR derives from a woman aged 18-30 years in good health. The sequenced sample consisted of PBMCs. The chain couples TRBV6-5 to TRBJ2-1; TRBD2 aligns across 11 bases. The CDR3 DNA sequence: TGTGCCAGCAGTTTTACTAGCGGGAGCTCCTACAATGAGCAGTTCTTC. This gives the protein CASSFTSGSSYNEQFF.